This T cell receptor beta chain emerged from a study of T cell responses to AZD1222 COVID-19 vaccine. Turning to this clone: Its matching antigen is unknown.

The protocol was immunoSEQ multiplex PCR, while the TCRdb copy is restricted to in-frame clones and leaves out a portion. In the table there are about 140,000 clones, around 93% of which are singletons. With 0 bases removed from V and 4 bases from J, the gap between germline ends came to 13 bases. CDR3 length: 16 residues. CDR1 is SEHNR and CDR2 is FQNEAQ in the germline V gene (reference sequence). General study points: Most donors were white British, females outnumbered males, and clonal diversity was possibly underestimated.

The chain employs TRBV7-9 and TRBJ1-3; unclear D gene. The starting material was peripheral blood, obtained on day 0 of AZD1222 vaccination. The TCR comes from an adult in good health. CDR3 sequence: CASSLAGNTKGNTIYF. DNA of the CDR3: TGTGCCAGCAGCTTAGCGGGCAATACGAAGGGAAACACCATATATTTT.